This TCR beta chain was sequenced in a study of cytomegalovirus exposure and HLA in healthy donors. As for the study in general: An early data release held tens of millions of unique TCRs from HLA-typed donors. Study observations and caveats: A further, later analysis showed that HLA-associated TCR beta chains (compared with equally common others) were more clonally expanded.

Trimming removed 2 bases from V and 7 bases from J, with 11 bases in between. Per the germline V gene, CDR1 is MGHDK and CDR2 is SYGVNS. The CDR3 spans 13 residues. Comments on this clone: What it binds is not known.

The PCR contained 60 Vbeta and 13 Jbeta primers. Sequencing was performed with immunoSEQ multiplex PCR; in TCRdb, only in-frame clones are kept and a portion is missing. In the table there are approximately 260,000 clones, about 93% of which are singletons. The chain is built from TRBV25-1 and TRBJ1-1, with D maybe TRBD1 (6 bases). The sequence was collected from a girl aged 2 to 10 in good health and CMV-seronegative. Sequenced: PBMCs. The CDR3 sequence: CASSETGLREAFF. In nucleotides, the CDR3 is TGTGCCAGCAGTGAAACAGGGTTGCGTGAAGCTTTCTTT.